One and the same sample provided the 2 T cell receptor beta chains below, sequenced in a study of blood T cells in healthy people across ages. A second 7 to 11 cycle PCR used barcoded and J-beta primers. TCRdb re-analysed the 5' RACE reads in MiXCR, keeping a single row per CDR3 protein. The sample lists 2 million or so distinct CDR3 sequences; around half were seen once. Sequenced material: blood. These receptors originate from a woman in her thirties or forties in good health.

The chain is built from TRBV6-2 or TRBV6-3 and TRBJ2-3, with 11 bases matching TRBD1. Germline trimming cut 10 bases from V and 6 bases from J; bases unmatched to any gene: 9. The CDR3 loop spans 14 amino acids. Germline CDR1 is MNHEY and CDR2 is SVGEGT. The CDR3 reads CATTGTGGMDTQYF. The CDR3 nucleotides read TGTGCCACCACCGGGACAGGGGGAATGGATACGCAGTATTTT.

This clonotype turned up a few times. The chain combines TRBV27 with TRBJ2-7; D is unclear. The length of the CDR3 is 14 residues. Germline values: CDR1 MNHEY, CDR2 SMNVEV (reference sequence). With 2 bases removed from V and 3 bases from J, the gap between germline ends came to 11 bases. CDR3: CASSLRPSNYEQYF. For the CDR3, the DNA is TGTGCCAGCAGTTTACGACCGTCTAACTACGAGCAGTACTTC.